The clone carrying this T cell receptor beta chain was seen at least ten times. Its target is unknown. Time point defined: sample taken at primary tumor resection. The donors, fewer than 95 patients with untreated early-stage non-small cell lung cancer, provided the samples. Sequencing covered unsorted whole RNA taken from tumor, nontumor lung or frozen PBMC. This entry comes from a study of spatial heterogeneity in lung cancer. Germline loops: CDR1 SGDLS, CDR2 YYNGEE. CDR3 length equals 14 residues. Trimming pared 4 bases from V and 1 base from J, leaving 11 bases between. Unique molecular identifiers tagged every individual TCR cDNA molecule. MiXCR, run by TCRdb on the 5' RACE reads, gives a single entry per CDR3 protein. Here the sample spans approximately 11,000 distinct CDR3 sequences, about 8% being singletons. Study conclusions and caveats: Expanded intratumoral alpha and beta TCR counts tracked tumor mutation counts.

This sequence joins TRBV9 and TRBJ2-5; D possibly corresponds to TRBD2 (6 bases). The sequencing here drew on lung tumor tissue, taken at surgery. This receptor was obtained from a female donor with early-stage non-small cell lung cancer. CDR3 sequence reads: CASSSRGFQETQYF. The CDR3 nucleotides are TGTGCCAGCAGCTCCCGGGGGTTCCAAGAGACCCAGTACTTC.